This T cell receptor beta chain was identified in a study of CD8+ T cells in alopecia areata. cDNA prepared by RNA extraction and subsequent reverse transcription served as the template for sequencing. The table came from immunoSEQ multiplex PCR; TCRdb's copy has only in-frame clones and leaves some out. The sample lists 110,000 or so clones; 50% to 75% were seen once. Treatment given: oral pan-JAK inhibitor, 5-10 mg twice daily. J was trimmed by 4 bases and V by 0 bases; bases with no gene match: 10. The germline gives CDR1 SGHDT, CDR2 YYEEEE. The CDR3 spans 18 residues. Sequenced here: CD8+ T cells sorted from blood, sampled at week 4, from a patient treated with tofacitinib. The clonotype was recovered from a human donor with alopecia areata. V usage is TRBV5-6 and J usage is TRBJ2-1, with TRBD2 matching over 10 bases. DNA for the CDR3: TGTGCCAGCAGCTTGGCGACTCCTCTAGCGGGGGAGTACAATGAGCAGTTCTTC. Its translation is CASSLATPLAGEYNEQFF.